This T cell receptor (beta chain) derives from a study of T cells in Graves' hyperthyroidism and ophthalmopathy. Study findings and constraints: The model identified upcoming ophthalmopathy a median around 7.1 months ahead of onset.

An absence of ophthalmopathy progression within 18 months meant stable Graves' hyperthyroidism. In making diagnoses, clinical symptoms, serum thyroxine and TRAb, thyroid ultrasound and orbital computed tomography were all used. Template material for amplifying TCR beta CDR3 regions consisted of RNA transcripts. A first-round RT-PCR of the TCR CDR3 used the HTBI primer set. TCRdb re-called the multiplex PCR reads through MiXCR, storing one row per CDR3 protein. This table holds about 560,000 distinct CDR3 sequences, 16% found once. Trimming removed 4 bases from V and 4 bases from J, with 12 bases in between. CDR1 and CDR2 (germline): MDHEN, SYDVKM. This CDR3 has 14 amino acids. This clonotype has ten or more counts. What it binds is unknown.

The specimen sequenced was blood. The TCR comes from a woman younger than 35 with Graves' hyperthyroidism. This rearrangement joins TRBV28 to TRBJ2-3, with D unresolved. Here the CDR3 DNA reads TGTGCCAGCAGTTCCCCCCTTGAGCCAGATACGCAGTATTTT. Protein sequence: CASSSPLEPDTQYF.